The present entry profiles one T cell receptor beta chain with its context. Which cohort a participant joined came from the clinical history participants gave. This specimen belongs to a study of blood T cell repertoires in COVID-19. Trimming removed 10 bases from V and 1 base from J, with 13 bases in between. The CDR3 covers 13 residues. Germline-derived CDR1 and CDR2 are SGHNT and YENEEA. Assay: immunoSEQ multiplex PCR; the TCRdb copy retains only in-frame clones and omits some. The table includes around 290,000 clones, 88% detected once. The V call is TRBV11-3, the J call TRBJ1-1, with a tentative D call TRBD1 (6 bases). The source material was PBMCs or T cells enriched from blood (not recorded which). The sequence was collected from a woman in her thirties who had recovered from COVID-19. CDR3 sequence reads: CAIRRTANTEAFF. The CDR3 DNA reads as TGTGCCATACGACGGACAGCGAACACTGAAGCTTTCTTT.